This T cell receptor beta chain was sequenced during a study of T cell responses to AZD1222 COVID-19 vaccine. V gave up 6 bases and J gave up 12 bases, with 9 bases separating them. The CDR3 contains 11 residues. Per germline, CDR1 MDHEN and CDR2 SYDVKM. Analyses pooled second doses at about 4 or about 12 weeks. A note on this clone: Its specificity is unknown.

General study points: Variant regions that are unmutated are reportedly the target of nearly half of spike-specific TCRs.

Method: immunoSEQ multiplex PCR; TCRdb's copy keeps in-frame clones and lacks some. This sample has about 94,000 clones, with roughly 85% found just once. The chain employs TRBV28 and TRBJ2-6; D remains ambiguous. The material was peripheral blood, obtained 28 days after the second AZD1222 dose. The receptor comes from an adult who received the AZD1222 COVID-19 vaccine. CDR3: CASRGVGVLTF. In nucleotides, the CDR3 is TGTGCCAGCAGGGGTGTTGGCGTCCTGACTTTC.